This T cell receptor beta chain appears in the sequencing data of a study of blood T cell repertoires in COVID-19. Across the study: Sites across the United States, Italy and Spain contributed samples from acute and convalescent COVID-19. PBMCs, B-cell-depleted T cells, or T cells provided the cDNA or gDNA that made up the material.

Per the original methods: Reference gene primer amplification in the assay estimated nucleated cell counts. Assay: immunoSEQ multiplex PCR; the TCRdb copy retains only in-frame clones and omits some. V, J and clone size are taken as reported in that table, and D and trimming were inferred from the DNA itself. The sample records just over 300,000 clones, under 90% being singletons. Material for sequencing was peripheral blood. The TCR originated in a woman in her thirties with COVID-19, enrolled during active disease.

The CDR3 DNA reads TGTGCCAGCATCTGGAGGGGAGGTGGCACCGGGGAGCTGTTTTTT. Translation gives CASIWRGGGTGELFF. The chain recombines TRBV28 with TRBJ2-2; TRBD2 might be the D (6 bases). The CDR3 runs to 15 residues. Trimming cost V 7 bases and J 4 bases, with 16 bases left between them. Germline-derived CDR1 and CDR2 are MDHEN and SYDVKM.